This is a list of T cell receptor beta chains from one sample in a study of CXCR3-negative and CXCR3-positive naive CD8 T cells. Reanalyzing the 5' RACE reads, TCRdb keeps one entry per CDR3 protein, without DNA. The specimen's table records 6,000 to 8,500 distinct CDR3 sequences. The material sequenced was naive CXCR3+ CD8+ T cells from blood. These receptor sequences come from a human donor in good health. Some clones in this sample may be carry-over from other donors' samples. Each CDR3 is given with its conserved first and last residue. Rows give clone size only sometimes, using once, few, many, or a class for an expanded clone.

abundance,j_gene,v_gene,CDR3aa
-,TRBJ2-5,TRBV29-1,CSVGGQTVLAETQYF
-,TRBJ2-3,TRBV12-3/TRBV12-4,CSSSLGPSTDTQYF
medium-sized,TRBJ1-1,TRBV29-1,CSGRGQLMNTEAFF
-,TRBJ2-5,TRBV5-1,CASSDKGQGLETQYF
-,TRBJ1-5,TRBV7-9,CASSPTATSQPQHF
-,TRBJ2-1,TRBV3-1,CASGKDSSPYNEQFF
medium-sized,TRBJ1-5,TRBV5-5,CASSPTDSASNQPQHF
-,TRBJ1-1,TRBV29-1,CSVEDPGLFAEAFF
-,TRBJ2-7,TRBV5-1,CASSQAQVGQGNEQYF
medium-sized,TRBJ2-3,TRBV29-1,CSVETGGADTDTQYF
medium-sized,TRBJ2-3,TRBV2,CAMPGLATDTQYF
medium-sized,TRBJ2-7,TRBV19,CASSIGFPYEQYF
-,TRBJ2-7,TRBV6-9,CASSWVGDRGPSYSYEQYF
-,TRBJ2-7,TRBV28,CASSLPAGGLGYEQYF
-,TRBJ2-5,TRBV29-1,CSVFWTSAQETQYF
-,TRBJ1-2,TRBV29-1,CSVAADYGYTF
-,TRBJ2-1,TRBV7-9,CASSPPRGGWFF
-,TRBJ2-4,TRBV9,CASSVGDAKNIQYF
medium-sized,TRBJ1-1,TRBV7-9,CASSPSMGNTEAFF
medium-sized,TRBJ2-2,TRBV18,CASSQTGTAGTGELFF
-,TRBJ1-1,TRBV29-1,CSVVANTEAFF
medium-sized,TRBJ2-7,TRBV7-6,CASSQDTAYEQYF
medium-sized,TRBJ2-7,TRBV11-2,CASSSDSSYEQYF
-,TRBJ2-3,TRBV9,CASSAGLGPDTQYF
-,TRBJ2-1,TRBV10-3,CAAPGLAGSEQFF
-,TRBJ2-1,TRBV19,CASSTATLGLALYEQFF